The T cell receptor (beta chain) described here comes from a study of T cell repertoires in cytomegalovirus infection. Study at large: CMV infection together with matching HLA type was indicated by public TCR beta signatures. Notes on the study in general: Within the response measured ex vivo, HLA-C-restricted CMV-specific TCR beta clonotypes were dominant.

TCRdb independently ran MiXCR on the reads; one entry per CDR3 protein. The data contain 100,000 to 150,000 distinct CDR3 sequences, more than 25% of them seen just once; the ten biggest clones take up about 53%. With regard to this clonotype: What it recognizes is unknown. A read error may be the cause here, since a much bigger clone is one base away.

CDR3 length: 12 residues. V gave up 2 bases and J gave up 4 bases, with 6 bases separating them. Looked up from germline, CDR1 is SGHRS and CDR2 is YFSETQ. This chain uses TRBV5-1 with TRBJ2-5; D gene uncertain. The receptor was isolated from a human donor in good health (CMV status not recorded). Some clones in this sample may be carry-over from other donors' samples. The sequencing used CD8+ T cells from cultured PBMCs, collected from culture after CMV antigen stimulation. CDR3 DNA sequence: TGCGCCAGCAGCTTCCCACGAGAGACCCAGTACTTC. Translation gives CASSFPRETQYF. Looking up the rest from reference TRBV5-1 and TRBJ2-5 gives the full variable domain: KAGVTQTPRYLIKTRGQQVTLSCSPISGHRSVSWYQQTPGQGLQFLFEYFSETQRNKGNFPGRFSGRQFSNSRSEMNVSTLELGDSALYLCASSFPRETQYFGPGTRLLVL.